The 23 T cell receptor beta chains reported below all come from one sample, sequenced in a study of shared clonotypes between healthy human individuals. CD45RO-negative, CCR7-selected cells formed the naive CD8 fraction, which excluded terminally differentiated effector memory CD45RA+ cells. The repertoire was sequenced with immunoSEQ multiplex PCR; TCRdb's copy has only in-frame clones and lacks some. The repertoire consists of approximately 1.9 million clones, with roughly 95% occurring once and the leading ten covering roughly 1.7%. Sequencing was performed on naive CD8+ T cells from PBMCs. These receptors all stem from a man younger than 30 in good health. Some clones in this sample may be carry-over from other donors' samples.

The chain combines TRBV19 with TRBJ1-1; D might be TRBD1 (6 bases). Deletions cut 6 bases from V and 2 bases from J, with 19 bases between. The length of the CDR3 is 16 residues. Germline V gives CDR1 LNHDA, CDR2 SQIVND (reference sequence). The CDR3: CASSGGRGTTNTEAFF. Here the CDR3 DNA reads TGTGCCAGTAGCGGGGGGCGCGGGACAACAAACACTGAAGCTTTCTTT.

This chain links TRBV10-2 with TRBJ2-3, with D perhaps TRBD2 (6 bases). CDR1 and CDR2 from the germline V gene are WSHSY and SAAADI. V shed 6 bases and J shed 6 bases, with 13 bases lying between them. The CDR3 covers 13 residues. CDR3 sequence (DNA): TGCGCCAGCAGCGCCCTTAGCGGCGATACGCAGTATTTT. Encoded protein: CASSALSGDTQYF.

This chain joins TRBV9 and TRBJ2-3; TRBD1 matches at 9 bases. Trimming removed 0 bases from V and 1 base from J; junction bases left unmatched: 9. The germline V gene has CDR1 SGDLS and CDR2 YYNGEE. This CDR3 has 18 amino acids. The CDR3 DNA follows: TGTGCCAGCAGCGTAGCCCCAGGACAGGGGCTAGGCACAGATACGCAGTATTTT. The encoded protein is CASSVAPGQGLGTDTQYF.

This CDR3 is CAWRGPGSTDEQFF. The DNA for the CDR3 is TGTGCCTGGCGGGGGCCGGGTAGTACGGATGAGCAGTTCTTC. This sequence joins TRBV30 and TRBJ2-1; D could derive from TRBD1 or TRBD2 (6 bases each). The ends were cut back, 5 bases at V and 8 bases at J, with 19 bases in the middle. The germline gives CDR1 GTSNPN, CDR2 SVGIG (reference sequence). The CDR3 is 14 amino acids.

This chain connects TRBV29-1 to TRBJ2-1; possible D gene TRBD2, 6 bases. Germline V gives CDR1 SQVTM, CDR2 ANQGSEA. V lost 4 bases, J lost 8 bases, and 18 bases lay in between. This CDR3 spans 14 amino acids. The CDR3 is CSVVAGSRMYEQFF. CDR3 coding DNA: TGCAGCGTTGTTGCCGGGAGCAGGATGTATGAGCAGTTCTTC.

This chain joins TRBV9 and TRBJ2-3; 9 nucleotides align to TRBD2. V trimming: 3 bases; J trimming: 7 bases; junction bases outside the gene matches: 9. Germline V gives CDR1 SGDLS, CDR2 YYNGEE. There are 15 residues in the CDR3. The CDR3: CASSGGREGVYTQYF. Written as DNA, the CDR3 is TGTGCCAGCAGCGGCGGGCGGGAGGGAGTATATACGCAGTATTTT. Based on the CDR3 plus reference TRBV9 and TRBJ2-3, the full variable domain is DSGVTQTPKHLITATGQRVTLRCSPRSGDLSVYWYQQSLDQGLQFLIQYYNGEERAKGNILERFSAQQFPDLHSELNLSSLELGDSALYFCASSGGREGVYTQYFGPGTRLTVL.

This chain links TRBV9 with TRBJ2-1; tentatively, D is TRBD1 (5 bases). Germline V lookup: CDR1 SGDLS, CDR2 YYNGEE. Trimming stripped 4 bases from V and 10 bases from J, with 12 bases between. This CDR3 comprises 12 residues. The CDR3 nucleotides read TGTGCCAGCAGCCAGACGCAGGGCGAGCAGTTCTTC. The encoded protein is CASSQTQGEQFF. The full variable domain, completed using reference TRBV9 and TRBJ2-1, is DSGVTQTPKHLITATGQRVTLRCSPRSGDLSVYWYQQSLDQGLQFLIQYYNGEERAKGNILERFSAQQFPDLHSELNLSSLELGDSALYFCASSQTQGEQFFGPGTRLTVL.

The chain links TRBV7-9 to TRBJ2-5; the D gene is possibly TRBD1 (5 bases). The CDR3 length is 14 residues. The germline CDR1 and CDR2 sequences are SEHNR and FQNEAQ (reference sequence). V lost 5 bases to trimming and J lost 4 bases, with 14 bases between them. CDR3 DNA: TGTGCCAGCAGCAGCCGACAGAACCTAGAGACCCAGTACTTC. It specifies CASSSRQNLETQYF.

V and J are TRBV25-1 and TRBJ1-5; TRBD1 agrees at 7 bases. Germline V lookup: CDR1 MGHDK, CDR2 SYGVNS. After removal of 7 bases from V and 3 bases from J, the junction contained 3 bases not matched to a gene. This CDR3 comprises 13 residues. CDR3 loop: CASNTGVNQPQHF. CDR3 nucleotides: TGTGCCAGCAATACAGGGGTCAATCAGCCCCAGCATTTT.

The V gene is TRBV7-2, the J gene TRBJ2-7; tentatively, D is TRBD2 (6 bases). The CDR3 covers 15 residues. Germline values: CDR1 SGHTA, CDR2 FQGNSA. V was trimmed by 0 bases and J by 2 bases, leaving 11 bases between them. For the CDR3, the DNA is TGTGCCAGCAGCTTAGCGGGCAGGGAGGCCTACGAGCAGTACTTC. It translates to CASSLAGREAYEQYF. Together with reference TRBV7-2 and TRBJ2-7, the CDR3 gives the full variable domain: GAGVSQSPSNKVTEKGKDVELRCDPISGHTALYWYRQSLGQGLEFLIYFQGNSAPDKSGLPSDRFSAERTGGSVSTLTIQRTQQEDSAVYLCASSLAGREAYEQYFGPGTRLTVT.

The rearrangement uses TRBV11-2 and TRBJ2-1, with D possibly called TRBD1 or TRBD2 (5 bases each). The CDR3 consists of 14 residues. V was shortened by 5 bases and J by 7 bases, with 15 bases between the two germline ends. The germline V gene encodes CDR1 SGHAT and CDR2 FQNNGV. CDR3 bases: TGTGCCAGCAGCCCCGGGACCAGTGGAAATGAGCAGTTCTTC. Translated, it gives CASSPGTSGNEQFF.

The chain carries TRBV4-3 and TRBJ1-4; D is uncertain. V shed 4 bases and J shed 0 bases, with 9 bases lying between them. The germline gives CDR1 LGHNA, CDR2 YSLEER. The CDR3 extends over 15 amino acids. This chain's CDR3 is CASSPLYATNEKLFF. In DNA form, the CDR3 reads TGCGCCAGCAGCCCCCTCTATGCAACTAATGAAAAACTGTTTTTT.

The chain links TRBV2 to TRBJ1-1; D unclear. The ends were cut back, 8 bases at V and 0 bases at J, with 16 bases in the middle. The CDR3 consists of 15 residues. Germline V gives CDR1 SNHLY, CDR2 FYNNEI. The CDR3 loop is CASRLKGQLNTEAFF. CDR3 in DNA: TGTGCCAGCCGTTTAAAAGGGCAGCTGAACACTGAAGCTTTCTTT.

In regard to this clone: This CDR3 is also generated by other DNA sequences in the sample. The chain joins TRBV7-9 to TRBJ2-1, with TRBD2 as a possible D gene (5 bases). Germline-derived CDR1 and CDR2 are SEHNR and FQNEAQ (reference sequence). The CDR3 totals 13 residues. Trimming stripped 5 bases from V and 5 bases from J, with 10 bases between. The chain's CDR3 is CASSPRGDNEQFF. CDR3 coding DNA: TGTGCCAGCAGCCCCCGGGGAGACAATGAGCAGTTCTTC.

The V and J genes are TRBV6-5 and TRBJ2-1; no reliable D call. Trimming removed 4 bases at V and 6 bases at J, with 10 bases between. The CDR3 has 13 residues. From germline, CDR1 is MNHEY and CDR2 SVGAGI. CDR3 coding DNA: TGTGCCAGCAGTTTAGACGGCGGCAATGAGCAGTTCTTC. As protein: CASSLDGGNEQFF.

Notes on this clone: Other DNA sequences from this sample encode an identical CDR3 as well. This sequence joins TRBV28 and TRBJ2-7; tentative D call: TRBD2 (6 bases). Trimming removed 4 bases at V and 0 bases at J, with 10 bases between. Germline assignment: CDR1 MDHEN and CDR2 SYDVKM. The CDR3 totals 14 residues. The CDR3 reads CASSWTGSSYEQYF. The CDR3 nucleotides read TGTGCCAGCAGTTGGACCGGGAGCTCCTACGAGCAGTACTTC. The whole variable domain, filled in from reference TRBV28 and TRBJ2-7, reads DVKVTQSSRYLVKRTGEKVFLECVQDMDHENMFWYRQDPGLGLRLIYFSYDVKMKEKGDIPEGYSVSREKKERFSLILESASTNQTSMYLCASSWTGSSYEQYFGPGTRLTVT.

J is TRBJ1-1 and V is TRBV28; TRBD1 agrees at 7 bases. The CDR3 totals 13 residues. The V gene's germline CDR1 is MDHEN and CDR2 SYDVKM. The J segment lost 6 bases and the V segment lost 6 bases, leaving 7 bases of the junction unmatched. The CDR3 DNA sequence: TGTGCCAGCAGCTCAGCGACAGGGCCTGAAGCTTTCTTT. Translating it yields CASSSATGPEAFF.

The chain carries TRBV27 and TRBJ1-4, with D hard to call. Trimming took off 3 bases at V and 0 bases at J, with 8 bases between the two ends. This CDR3 is built from 15 residues. Germline CDR1 MNHEY, CDR2 SMNVEV (reference sequence). In DNA form, the CDR3 reads TGTGCCAGCAGTTTGTACAGCGCAACTAATGAAAAACTGTTTTTT. Residues: CASSLYSATNEKLFF.

This chain uses TRBV5-4 with TRBJ2-7; no firm D call. V was cut by 2 bases and J by 8 bases, with 14 bases left in between. The germline gives CDR1 SGHNT, CDR2 YYREEE (reference sequence). The CDR3 loop spans 13 amino acids. The CDR3 here is CASSFDRHAKQYF. The CDR3, as DNA: TGTGCCAGCAGCTTCGACCGACACGCCAAGCAGTACTTC.

The chain is built from TRBV4-1 and TRBJ1-2, with TRBD1 matching 9 bases. The CDR3 sequence is 17 residues long. Germline V gene data show CDR1 as MGHRA and CDR2 as YSYEKL. J was trimmed by 4 bases and V by 2 bases; bases with no gene match: 11. CDR3 sequence: CASSQPTRDRAVYGYTF. The CDR3 nucleotides are TGCGCCAGCAGCCAACCTACCAGGGACAGGGCTGTCTATGGCTACACCTTC.

In its sample, this clone was seen once. V usage is TRBV7-9 and J usage is TRBJ2-7, with D possibly called TRBD1 or TRBD2 (5 bases each). There are 14 residues in the CDR3. The V and J ends lost 5 bases and 5 bases respectively, with 16 bases between them. From germline, CDR1 is SEHNR and CDR2 FQNEAQ (reference sequence). The CDR3 region is CASSEGPLGDEQYF. The CDR3 DNA reads TGTGCCAGCAGCGAGGGGCCCTTGGGGGACGAGCAGTACTTC.

This chain joins TRBV28 and TRBJ2-7; no clear D. CDR1 MDHEN and CDR2 SYDVKM come from the germline V gene. The CDR3 length is 14 residues. V was cut by 5 bases and J by 4 bases, with 15 bases left in between. CDR3 protein: CASSPLSPWYEQYF. CDR3 nucleotides: TGTGCCAGCAGTCCCTTGTCCCCTTGGTACGAGCAGTACTTC.

The chain combines TRBV27 with TRBJ2-3; D is unresolved. Trimming took off 6 bases at V and 4 bases at J, with 20 bases between the two ends. The CDR3 contains 16 residues. The V gene's germline CDR1 is MNHEY and CDR2 SMNVEV (reference sequence). This chain's CDR3 is CASSLGPIPDPDTQYF. CDR3 sequence (DNA): TGTGCCAGCAGCCTGGGCCCCATTCCGGATCCAGATACGCAGTATTTT.